This T cell receptor (beta chain) originates from a study of blood T cells in healthy people across ages. Combining a sample-barcoded 5' primer with a J-beta primer mix, a second PCR ran for about 6 to 11 cycles. Researchers report that a template-switch adaptor with 12 random nucleotides tagged each cDNA molecule. Each CDR3 protein is one row after TCRdb ran MiXCR on the 5' RACE reads. Of about 1.6 million distinct CDR3 sequences listed, about 35% are singletons. CDR1 is MDHEN, CDR2 SYDVKM, per germline. This CDR3 comprises 13 residues. V lost 8 bases, J lost 7 bases, and 17 bases lay in between. About this clonotype: No antigen is known for it.

Points from the study as a whole: Naive CD4+ cells and diversity were both higher in long-lived donors than in aged donors.

Each donor had 9 to 10 milliliters of peripheral blood drawn. The J gene is TRBJ1-2, the V gene TRBV28, with a tentative D call TRBD1 (6 bases). This receptor was obtained from a woman in her 30s in good health. The sample taken for sequencing was blood. CDR3: CASLRGGDRGYTF. The DNA for the CDR3 is TGTGCCAGCTTAAGGGGGGGAGACCGTGGCTACACCTTC.